This TCR beta chain comes out of a study of T cells expressing NK-cell markers. Findings and limits, study-wide: Dominant NKG2C+ clonotype frequencies of 1.0-7.0% of CD8+ T cells were measured in a handful of donors.

Following a re-call of the 5' RACE reads, TCRdb has one entry per CDR3 protein and lacks DNA. The listing contains a few hundred thousand distinct CDR3 sequences. In the case of this clonotype: Its antigen is not known.

The V gene's germline CDR1 is SGHNT and CDR2 YYREEE (reference sequence). The length of the CDR3 is 14 residues. Sequenced input: blood T cells: a sorted CD56 or NKG2C T cell subset, CD4+ or CD8+ T cells, or bulk PBMC T cells (not recorded which). The chain employs TRBV5-4 and TRBJ1-2; TCRdb lists TRBD1, though no DNA is available to test this call. The TCR originated in a man aged 18 to 69 in good health. CDR3 sequence reads: CASSLDRGQYGYTF.